The 29 T cell receptor beta chains reported below all come from one sample, sequenced in a study of shared clonotypes between healthy human individuals. Clones were sequenced by immunoSEQ multiplex PCR, and TCRdb holds only the in-frame ones, with some missing. Found here are 550,000 to 600,000 clones, roughly 98% of them singletons; the top ten hold 0.3%. Naivety among CD8 cells was defined by CD45RO negativity and positive CCR7 selection, thereby excluding terminally differentiated effector memory CD45RA+ cells. The sequenced sample was naive CD8+ T cells sorted from blood. These receptor sequences come from a man aged 25-40 years in good health.

The chain is built from TRBV28 and TRBJ2-7; D not certain. CDR1 MDHEN and CDR2 SYDVKM come from the germline V gene. Trimming took 3 bases from V and 7 from J, leaving 10 bases between them. CDR3 length equals 12 residues. The CDR3 DNA reads as TGTGCCAGCAGTTTCCCCGAGAAAGAGCAGTACTTC. As protein: CASSFPEKEQYF.

The rearrangement links TRBV7-9 to TRBJ1-1; 12 bases agree with TRBD1. Trimming cost V 5 bases and J 4 bases; bases outside gene matches: 8. There are 16 residues in the CDR3. Germline lookup yields CDR1 SEHNR and CDR2 FQNEAQ (reference sequence). As DNA, the CDR3 is TGTGCCAGCAGCCACCGGGACAGGGGGCAAGGCACTGAAGCTTTCTTT. It specifies CASSHRDRGQGTEAFF. Full variable domain (missing parts from reference TRBV7-9 and TRBJ1-1): DTGVSQNPRHKITKRGQNVTFRCDPISEHNRLYWYRQTLGQGPEFLTYFQNEAQLEKSRLLSDRFSAERPKGSFSTLEIQRTEQGDSAMYLCASSHRDRGQGTEAFFGQGTRLTVV.

V is TRBV15 and J is TRBJ2-7; 8 nucleotides line up with TRBD1. CDR1 is LNHNV, CDR2 YYDKDF, per germline (reference sequence). The CDR3 is 15 amino acids. V lost 4 bases to trimming and J lost 2 bases; unmatched junction nucleotides: 7. CDR3 sequence: CATSIRQGPPYEQYF. Written as DNA, the CDR3 is TGTGCCACCAGCATTCGACAGGGGCCTCCCTACGAGCAGTACTTC.

CDR3 nucleotide sequence: TGCGCCAGCAGCCAAGATTTACGGAATGAAAAACTGTTTTTT. Translated, it gives CASSQDLRNEKLFF. This rearrangement joins TRBV4-1 to TRBJ1-4; no firm D call. The CDR3 runs to 14 residues. V gave up 0 bases and J gave up 5 bases, with 7 bases separating them. Germline V gene sequence: CDR1 MGHRA, CDR2 YSYEKL.

This clone was counted once. The chain links TRBV6-5 to TRBJ2-1, with 9 nucleotides matching TRBD2. This CDR3 spans 16 amino acids. In germline, CDR1 is MNHEY, CDR2 SVGAGI. V lost 4 bases, J lost 4 bases, and 8 bases stayed unmatched. As DNA, the CDR3 is TGTGCCAGCAGTTCGGTCGGGACTAGCAGATACAATGAGCAGTTCTTC. Its translation: CASSSVGTSRYNEQFF.

The chain has TRBV5-6 and TRBJ2-7; tentatively, D is TRBD1 (6 bases). The V gene's germline CDR1 is SGHDT and CDR2 YYEEEE. V was shortened by 4 bases and J by 0 bases, with 20 bases between the two germline ends. This CDR3 has 17 residues. The CDR3, as DNA: TGTGCCAGCAGCCCCGGGACATCGGAGACCTTCTCCTACGAGCAGTACTTC. This translates into CASSPGTSETFSYEQYF.

This clone occurred once. V usage is TRBV11-2 and J usage is TRBJ2-3; 8 bases are shared with TRBD2. Germline V CDR1 and CDR2: SGHAT, FQNNGV. J was trimmed by 3 bases and V by 0 bases; bases with no gene match: 5. This CDR3 is 16 amino acids long. In DNA, the CDR3 is TGTGCCAGCAGCTTAGAACCGGGAGGGCTAACAGATACGCAGTATTTT. Its protein is CASSLEPGGLTDTQYF.

J is TRBJ2-1 and V is TRBV5-6; TRBD2 matches at 9 bases. Trimming at V came to 4 bases and at J to 3 bases, leaving 5 bases not matched to a gene. Germline-derived CDR1 and CDR2 are SGHDT and YYEEEE. The CDR3 length is 15 residues. The CDR3 loop is CASSMTSGNYNEQFF. CDR3 nucleotide sequence: TGTGCCAGCAGCATGACTAGCGGAAACTACAATGAGCAGTTCTTC.

CDR3 region: CASSYGLAGGEETQYF. The CDR3 DNA reads TGTGCCAGCAGCTACGGACTAGCGGGAGGGGAAGAGACCCAGTACTTC. The rearrangement links TRBV7-9 to TRBJ2-5; 15 bases align to TRBD2. From germline, CDR1 is SEHNR and CDR2 FQNEAQ (reference sequence). The CDR3 has 16 residues. V lost 4 bases to trimming and J lost 3 bases; unmatched junction nucleotides: 3. Full variable domain (remainder filled in from reference TRBV7-9 and TRBJ2-5): DTGVSQNPRHKITKRGQNVTFRCDPISEHNRLYWYRQTLGQGPEFLTYFQNEAQLEKSRLLSDRFSAERPKGSFSTLEIQRTEQGDSAMYLCASSYGLAGGEETQYFGPGTRLLVL.

The rearrangement links TRBV6-5 to TRBJ2-7; D may be TRBD1 or TRBD2 (5 bases each). The V and J ends lost 6 bases and 5 bases respectively, with 14 bases between them. Germline V gene sequence: CDR1 MNHEY, CDR2 SVGAGI. The CDR3 loop spans 13 amino acids. CDR3 loop: CASRLGALDEQYF. CDR3 DNA: TGTGCCAGCAGACTAGGGGCTCTGGACGAGCAGTACTTC.

This clone was seen a handful of times. The chain combines TRBV6-5 with TRBJ1-1; D perhaps matches TRBD1 (6 bases). CDR1 and CDR2 (germline): MNHEY, SVGAGI. V lost 2 bases and J 1 base, leaving 8 bases between the germline ends. The CDR3 loop spans 14 amino acids. CDR3 region: CASSYDRPNTEAFF. The CDR3, as DNA: TGTGCCAGCAGTTACGACAGGCCGAACACTGAAGCTTTCTTT.

This chain uses TRBV4-1 with TRBJ1-3; D call uncertain. The CDR3 consists of 14 residues. Germline assignment: CDR1 MGHRA and CDR2 YSYEKL. Deletions cut 2 bases from V and 0 bases from J, with 5 bases between. The CDR3 region has the DNA TGCGCCAGCAGCCAATTCAGCTCTGGAAACACCATATATTTT. Residues: CASSQFSSGNTIYF.

This chain joins TRBV27 and TRBJ2-7; D is unresolved. The length of the CDR3 is 14 residues. V was clipped by 0 bases and J by 2 bases, with 8 bases between them. CDR1 is MNHEY and CDR2 is SMNVEV in the germline V gene (reference sequence). CDR3 DNA: TGTGCCAGCAGTTTATCGCCAGAAACCTACGAGCAGTACTTC. Protein sequence: CASSLSPETYEQYF.

This chain uses TRBV11-2 with TRBJ2-3, with TRBD1 matching over 7 bases. Germline lookup yields CDR1 SGHAT and CDR2 FQNNGV. J lost 1 base, V lost 2 bases, and 9 bases had no gene match. CDR3 size: 17 residues. CDR3 amino acids: CASSLIGRDSGTDTQYF. CDR3 coding DNA: TGTGCCAGCAGCTTAATTGGACGGGACAGCGGCACAGATACGCAGTATTTT. The full variable domain, rest sourced from reference TRBV11-2 and TRBJ2-3, is EAGVAQSPRYKIIEKRQSVAFWCNPISGHATLYWYQQILGQGPKLLIQFQNNGVVDDSQLPKDRFSAERLKGVDSTLKIQPAKLEDSAVYLCASSLIGRDSGTDTQYFGPGTRLTVL.

The sample holds one count of this clone. J is TRBJ2-1 and V is TRBV7-9; D not resolved. The CDR3 has 13 residues. V was clipped by 5 bases and J by 9 bases, with 14 bases between them. The germline V gene has CDR1 SEHNR and CDR2 FQNEAQ (reference sequence). CDR3 sequence reads: CASSSPLGGEQFF. DNA of the CDR3: TGTGCCAGCAGCAGTCCTCTGGGTGGTGAGCAGTTCTTC.

For this clone: The germline gene is not matched at one end of the junction; a read error may be the cause. This chain links TRBV7-7 with TRBJ2-1; tentative D call: TRBD1 (5 bases). The CDR3 is made up of 16 amino acids. Germline V gene data show CDR1 as SSHAT and CDR2 as FNYEAQ (reference sequence). The CDR3 nucleotides are TGTGCTAGCAGCCCAGGGAACGGCGGTCGGCACAATGAGCAGTTCTTC. Translation gives CASSPGNGGRHNEQFF.

The chain uses TRBV7-9 and TRBJ1-5, with D unresolved. The CDR3 extends over 13 amino acids. Trimming pared 1 base from V and 6 bases from J, leaving 7 bases between. The germline V gene encodes CDR1 SEHNR and CDR2 FQNEAQ (reference sequence). As DNA, the CDR3 is TGTGCCAGCAGCTTAGGTGGTGCTCAGCCCCAGCATTTT. Translation: CASSLGGAQPQHF.

V is TRBV5-6 and J is TRBJ1-1; no definite D call. Germline CDR1 is SGHDT and CDR2 is YYEEEE. CDR3 length: 12 amino acids. Trimming removed 1 base from V and 4 bases from J, with 5 bases in between. CDR3: CASSLMSTEAFF. CDR3 DNA sequence: TGTGCCAGCAGCTTGATGAGCACTGAAGCTTTCTTT.

The chain combines TRBV29-1 with TRBJ2-5; perhaps D is TRBD1 or TRBD2 (5 bases each). The CDR3 extends over 14 amino acids. From germline, CDR1 is SQVTM and CDR2 ANQGSEA. The V end was cut by 0 bases, the J end by 3 bases, with 11 bases between. The CDR3 DNA is TGCAGCGTTGAAGATCCCGGGGCGGAAGAGACCCAGTACTTC. Its protein product is CSVEDPGAEETQYF.

The gene calls are TRBV7-7 and TRBJ2-3; 12 bases fit TRBD1. Germline V gene sequence: CDR1 SSHAT, CDR2 FNYEAQ (reference sequence). CDR3 length: 15 amino acids. V lost 5 bases to trimming and J lost 8 bases; unmatched junction nucleotides: 8. CDR3 in DNA: TGTGCCAGCAGCCCGGGACAGGGGGCGCATCGTACGCAGTATTTT. Translated: CASSPGQGAHRTQYF.

The table lists this clone with a count of one. This chain connects TRBV6-5 to TRBJ1-5; 8 bases map to TRBD1. Trimming cost V 6 bases and J 7 bases; bases outside gene matches: 8. Germline CDR1 and CDR2: MNHEY and SVGAGI. This CDR3 has 14 residues. CDR3 in amino acids: CASRPQGARQPQHF. The CDR3 DNA follows: TGTGCCAGCAGGCCCCAGGGGGCGCGGCAGCCCCAGCATTTT.

The gene calls are TRBV29-1 and TRBJ2-3; no clear D. In germline, CDR1 is SQVTM, CDR2 ANQGSEA. There are 15 residues in the CDR3. Trimming stripped 0 bases from V and 0 bases from J, with 10 bases between. Here the CDR3 reads CSVEDRARSTDTQYF. In nucleotides, the CDR3 is TGCAGCGTTGAAGATCGAGCTAGGAGCACAGATACGCAGTATTTT.

The CDR3 DNA is TGTGCCAGCAGCTTAGTGACGCAGTATGGCTACACCTTC. The encoded protein is CASSLVTQYGYTF. The chain joins TRBV7-9 to TRBJ1-2; D ambiguous. Germline values: CDR1 SEHNR, CDR2 FQNEAQ (reference sequence). The CDR3 consists of 13 residues. V was cut by 1 base and J by 5 bases, with 8 bases left in between.

This rearrangement joins TRBV5-5 to TRBJ2-1; D is unclear. There are 13 residues in the CDR3. The germline V and J ends were trimmed by 4 bases and 3 bases, with 8 bases remaining between them. Germline assignment: CDR1 SGHKS and CDR2 YYEKEE (reference sequence). The CDR3 reads CASSPDNYNEQFF. CDR3 sequence (DNA): TGTGCCAGCAGCCCCGATAACTACAATGAGCAGTTCTTC.

The genes are TRBV7-3 and TRBJ2-1; the match to TRBD2 covers 11 bases. V shed 3 bases and J 5 bases; nucleotides not matched to a gene: 3. This CDR3 is built from 15 residues. From germline, CDR1 is SGHTA and CDR2 FQGTGA. The CDR3 here is CASSFPSGRNNEQFF. The CDR3 DNA follows: TGTGCCAGCAGCTTTCCTAGCGGGAGGAACAATGAGCAGTTCTTC.

This clone occurred once. V is TRBV11-2 and J is TRBJ2-7; D unclear. V lost 5 bases to trimming and J lost 2 bases, with 16 bases between them. Germline values: CDR1 SGHAT, CDR2 FQNNGV. There are 15 residues in the CDR3. The CDR3 DNA sequence: TGTGCCAGCAGCACGGGCAATGGAGCTCCCTACGAGCAGTACTTC. This sequence encodes CASSTGNGAPYEQYF.

This chain joins TRBV15 and TRBJ2-1; 9 bases agree with TRBD1. With 8 bases clipped from V and 6 bases from J, the junction kept 5 bases outside the gene matches. The germline V gene encodes CDR1 LNHNV and CDR2 YYDKDF (reference sequence). The CDR3 runs 13 residues. In DNA form, the CDR3 reads TGTGCCACCGGGACAGGGACGATCAATGAGCAGTTCTTC. The encoded protein is CATGTGTINEQFF.

The chain joins TRBV5-6 to TRBJ2-7, with TRBD2 matching over 11 bases. From germline, CDR1 is SGHDT and CDR2 YYEEEE. The length of the CDR3 is 14 residues. The V gene end was trimmed by 6 bases and the J gene end by 3 bases; junction bases not matched to a gene: 5. CDR3: CASTLGTSGYEQYF. The CDR3 nucleotides are TGTGCCAGCACACTCGGGACTAGCGGCTACGAGCAGTACTTC.

The chain combines TRBV14 with TRBJ2-7, with 7 bases fitting TRBD2. This CDR3 region has 16 residues. The ends lost 0 bases at V and 3 bases at J; junction bases unmatched: 8. Per the germline V gene, CDR1 is SGHDN and CDR2 is FVKESK. The CDR3 is CASSQDLGGEGYEQYF. As DNA, the CDR3 is TGTGCCAGCAGCCAAGATCTCGGAGGGGAGGGCTACGAGCAGTACTTC. Variable domain in full (rest from reference TRBV14 and TRBJ2-7): EAGVTQFPSHSVIEKGQTVTLRCDPISGHDNLYWYRRVMGKEIKFLLHFVKESKQDESGMPNNRFLAERTGGTYSTLKVQPAELEDSGVYFCASSQDLGGEGYEQYFGPGTRLTVT.